Sequencing of this T cell receptor (beta chain) was carried out in a study of T cells after yellow fever vaccination. Findings of the study overall: Clones from primary vaccination mostly reappeared after the booster (roughly 95% CD4, 88% CD8).

The germline V and J ends were trimmed by 6 bases and 1 base, with 12 bases remaining between them. The CDR3 loop spans 14 amino acids. Germline V lookup: CDR1 MNHNS, CDR2 SASEGT. TCRdb re-called the 5' RACE reads through MiXCR, storing one row per CDR3 protein. In the table there are 450,000 to 600,000 distinct CDR3 sequences, roughly 14% of which are singletons. This clonotype was seen more than once but under ten times. Its antigen remains unknown. The chain carries TRBV6-1 and TRBJ2-5, with D unresolved. The sequence derives from a man aged 30 to 39 who received the YFV17D yellow fever vaccine. The material sequenced was PBMCs, taken on the day of the yellow fever booster vaccination. The CDR3 loop reads CASRPGRIQETQYF. As DNA, the CDR3 is TGTGCCAGCAGGCCCGGGCGGATCCAAGAGACCCAGTACTTC.